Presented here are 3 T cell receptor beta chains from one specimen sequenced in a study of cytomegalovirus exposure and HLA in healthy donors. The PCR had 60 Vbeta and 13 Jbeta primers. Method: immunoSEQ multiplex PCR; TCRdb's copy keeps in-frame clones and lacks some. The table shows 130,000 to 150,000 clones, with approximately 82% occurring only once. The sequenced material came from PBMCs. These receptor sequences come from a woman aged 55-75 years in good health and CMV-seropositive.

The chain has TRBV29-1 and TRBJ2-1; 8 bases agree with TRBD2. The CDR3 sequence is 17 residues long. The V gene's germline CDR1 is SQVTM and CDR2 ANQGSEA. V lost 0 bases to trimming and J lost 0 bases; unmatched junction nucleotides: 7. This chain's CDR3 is CSVEDRIAGSSYNEQFF. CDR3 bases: TGCAGCGTTGAAGATCGCATAGCGGGGTCCTCCTACAATGAGCAGTTCTTC.

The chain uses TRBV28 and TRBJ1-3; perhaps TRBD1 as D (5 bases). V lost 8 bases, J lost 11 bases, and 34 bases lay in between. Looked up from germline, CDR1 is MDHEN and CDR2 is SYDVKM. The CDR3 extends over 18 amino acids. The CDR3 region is CASGGGSLGERVNAPIYF. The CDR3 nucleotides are TGTGCCAGCGGGGGGGGTTCTCTGGGCGAACGGGTGAACGCCCCCATATATTTT.

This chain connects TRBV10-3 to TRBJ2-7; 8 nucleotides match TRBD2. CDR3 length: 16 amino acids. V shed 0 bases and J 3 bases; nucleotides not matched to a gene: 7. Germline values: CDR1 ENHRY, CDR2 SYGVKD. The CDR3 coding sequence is TGTGCCATCAGTGAGTCCCGGGCGGGAGGAGGCTACGAGCAGTACTTC. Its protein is CAISESRAGGGYEQYF.